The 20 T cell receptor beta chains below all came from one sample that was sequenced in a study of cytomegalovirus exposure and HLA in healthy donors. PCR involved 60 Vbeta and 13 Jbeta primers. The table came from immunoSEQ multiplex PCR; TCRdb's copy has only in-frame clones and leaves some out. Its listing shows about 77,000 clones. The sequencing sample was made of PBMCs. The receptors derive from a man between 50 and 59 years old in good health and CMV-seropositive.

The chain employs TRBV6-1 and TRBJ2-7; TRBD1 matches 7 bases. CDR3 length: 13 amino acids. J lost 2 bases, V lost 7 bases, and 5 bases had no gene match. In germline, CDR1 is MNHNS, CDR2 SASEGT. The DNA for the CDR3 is TGTGCCAGCACCGGGACAGATACCTACGAGCAGTACTTC. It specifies CASTGTDTYEQYF.

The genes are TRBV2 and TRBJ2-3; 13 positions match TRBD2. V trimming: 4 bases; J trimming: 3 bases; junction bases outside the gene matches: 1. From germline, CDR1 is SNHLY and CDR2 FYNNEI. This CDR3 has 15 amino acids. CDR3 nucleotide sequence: TGTGCCAGCAGTGGGACTAGCGGGAGAACAGATACGCAGTATTTT. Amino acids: CASSGTSGRTDTQYF.

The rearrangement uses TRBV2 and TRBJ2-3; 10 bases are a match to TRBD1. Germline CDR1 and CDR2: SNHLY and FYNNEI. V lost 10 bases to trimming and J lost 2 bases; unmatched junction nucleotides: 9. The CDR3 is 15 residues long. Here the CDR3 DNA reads TGTGCCACCCCTGACCGACAGGGGGCCACAGATACGCAGTATTTT. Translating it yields CATPDRQGATDTQYF.

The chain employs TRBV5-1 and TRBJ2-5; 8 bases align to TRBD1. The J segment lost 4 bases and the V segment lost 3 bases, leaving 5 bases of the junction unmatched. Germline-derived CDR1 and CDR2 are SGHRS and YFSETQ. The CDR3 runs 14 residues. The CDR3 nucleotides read TGCGCCAGCAGCTCCGGACAGGGATTAGAGACCCAGTACTTC. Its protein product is CASSSGQGLETQYF.

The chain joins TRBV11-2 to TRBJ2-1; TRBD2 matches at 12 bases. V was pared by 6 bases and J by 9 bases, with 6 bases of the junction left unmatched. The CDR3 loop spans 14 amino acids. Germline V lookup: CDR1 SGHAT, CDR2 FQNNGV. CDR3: CASRFGLAGFEQFF. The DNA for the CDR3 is TGTGCCAGCAGATTTGGACTAGCGGGATTTGAGCAGTTCTTC.

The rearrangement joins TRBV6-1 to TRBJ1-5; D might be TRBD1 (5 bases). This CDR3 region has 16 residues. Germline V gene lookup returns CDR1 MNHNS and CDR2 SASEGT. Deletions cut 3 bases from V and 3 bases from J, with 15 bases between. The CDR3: CASSDPGVGANQPQHF. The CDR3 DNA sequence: TGTGCCAGCAGTGATCCGGGGGTTGGAGCCAATCAGCCCCAGCATTTT.

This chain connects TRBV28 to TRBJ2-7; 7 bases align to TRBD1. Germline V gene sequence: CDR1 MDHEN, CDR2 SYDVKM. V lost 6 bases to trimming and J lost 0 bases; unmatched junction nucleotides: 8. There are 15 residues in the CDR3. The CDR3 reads CASRPPQGISYEQYF. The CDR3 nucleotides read TGTGCCAGCAGGCCCCCACAGGGGATCTCCTACGAGCAGTACTTC.

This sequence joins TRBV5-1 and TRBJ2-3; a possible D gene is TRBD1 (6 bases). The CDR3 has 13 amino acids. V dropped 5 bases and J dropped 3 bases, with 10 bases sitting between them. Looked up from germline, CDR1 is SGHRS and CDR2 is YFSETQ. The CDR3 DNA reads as TGCGCCAGCAGTACAGGGTTAACAGATACGCAGTATTTT. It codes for CASSTGLTDTQYF.

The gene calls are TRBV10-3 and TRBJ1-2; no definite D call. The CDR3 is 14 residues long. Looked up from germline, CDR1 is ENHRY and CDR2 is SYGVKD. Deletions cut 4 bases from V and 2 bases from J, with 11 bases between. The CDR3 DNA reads TGTGCCATCAGTGGCGGTTGGCAGAACTATGGCTACACCTTC. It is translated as CAISGGWQNYGYTF.

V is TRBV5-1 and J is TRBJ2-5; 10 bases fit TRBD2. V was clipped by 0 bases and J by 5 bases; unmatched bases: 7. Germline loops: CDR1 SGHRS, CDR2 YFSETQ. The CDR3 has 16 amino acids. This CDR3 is CASSLGTSGEMETQYF. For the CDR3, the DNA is TGCGCCAGCAGCTTGGGGACTAGCGGAGAAATGGAGACCCAGTACTTC. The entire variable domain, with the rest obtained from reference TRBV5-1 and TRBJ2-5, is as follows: KAGVTQTPRYLIKTRGQQVTLSCSPISGHRSVSWYQQTPGQGLQFLFEYFSETQRNKGNFPGRFSGRQFSNSRSEMNVSTLELGDSALYLCASSLGTSGEMETQYFGPGTRLLVL.

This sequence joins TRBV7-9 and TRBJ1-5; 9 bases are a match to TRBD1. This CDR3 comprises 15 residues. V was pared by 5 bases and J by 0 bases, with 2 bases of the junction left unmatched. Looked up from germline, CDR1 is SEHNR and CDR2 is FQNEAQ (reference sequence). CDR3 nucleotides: TGTGCCAGCAGCCAGACAGGGGGTAGCAATCAGCCCCAGCATTTT. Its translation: CASSQTGGSNQPQHF.

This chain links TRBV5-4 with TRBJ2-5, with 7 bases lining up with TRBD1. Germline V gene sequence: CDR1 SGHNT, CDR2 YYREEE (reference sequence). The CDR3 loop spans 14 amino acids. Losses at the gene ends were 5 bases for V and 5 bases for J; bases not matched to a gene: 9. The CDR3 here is CASSRDRAGETQYF. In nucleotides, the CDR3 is TGTGCCAGCAGTAGAGACAGGGCTGGCGAGACCCAGTACTTC.

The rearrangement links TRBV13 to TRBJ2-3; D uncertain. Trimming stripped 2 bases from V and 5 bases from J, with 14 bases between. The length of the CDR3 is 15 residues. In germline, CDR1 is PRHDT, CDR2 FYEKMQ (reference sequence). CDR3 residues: CASSLKEDLQDTQYF. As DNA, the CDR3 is TGTGCCAGCAGCTTAAAAGAGGATCTCCAAGATACGCAGTATTTT.

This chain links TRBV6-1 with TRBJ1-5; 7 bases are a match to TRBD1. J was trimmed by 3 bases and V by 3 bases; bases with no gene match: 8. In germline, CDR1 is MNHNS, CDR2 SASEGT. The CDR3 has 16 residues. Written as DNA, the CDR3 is TGTGCCAGCAGTGACGGGACAGCGAGATACAATCAGCCCCAGCATTTT. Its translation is CASSDGTARYNQPQHF.

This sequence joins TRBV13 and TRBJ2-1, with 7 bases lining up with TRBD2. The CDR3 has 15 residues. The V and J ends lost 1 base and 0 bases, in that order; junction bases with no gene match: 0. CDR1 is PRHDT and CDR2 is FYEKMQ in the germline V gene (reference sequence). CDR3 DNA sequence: TGTGCCAGCAGCTTAGCGGGAGGCTCCTACAATGAGCAGTTCTTC. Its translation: CASSLAGGSYNEQFF.

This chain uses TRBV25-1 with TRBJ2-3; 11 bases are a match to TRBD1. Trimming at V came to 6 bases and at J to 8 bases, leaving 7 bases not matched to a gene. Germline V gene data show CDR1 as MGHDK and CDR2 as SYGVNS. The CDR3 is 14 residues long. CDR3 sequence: CASSGQGAGGTQYF. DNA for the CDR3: TGTGCCAGCAGCGGACAGGGGGCAGGGGGTACGCAGTATTTT.

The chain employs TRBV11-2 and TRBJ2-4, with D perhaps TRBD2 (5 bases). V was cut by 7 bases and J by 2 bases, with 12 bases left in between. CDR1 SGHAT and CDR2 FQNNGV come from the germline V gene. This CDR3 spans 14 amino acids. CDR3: CASTSGGTKNIQYF. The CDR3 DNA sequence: TGTGCCAGCACCTCTGGAGGAACCAAAAACATTCAGTACTTC.

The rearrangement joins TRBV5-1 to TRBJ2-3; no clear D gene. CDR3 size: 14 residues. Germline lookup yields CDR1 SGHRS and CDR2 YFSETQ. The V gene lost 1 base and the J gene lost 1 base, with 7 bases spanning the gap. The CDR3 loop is CASSLYSGTDTQYF. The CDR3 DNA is TGCGCCAGCAGCTTGTACAGTGGCACAGATACGCAGTATTTT.

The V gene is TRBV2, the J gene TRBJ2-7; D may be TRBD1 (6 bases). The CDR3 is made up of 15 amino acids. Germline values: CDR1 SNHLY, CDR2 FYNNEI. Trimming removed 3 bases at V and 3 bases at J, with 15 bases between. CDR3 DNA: TGTGCCAGCAGTGAGGGTGGGGGCGCCTACTACGAGCAGTACTTC. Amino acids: CASSEGGGAYYEQYF.

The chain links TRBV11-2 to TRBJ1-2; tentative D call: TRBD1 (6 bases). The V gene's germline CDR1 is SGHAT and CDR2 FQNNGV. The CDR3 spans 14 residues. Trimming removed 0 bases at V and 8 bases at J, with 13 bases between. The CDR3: CASSLDRDKDGYTF. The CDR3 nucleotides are TGTGCCAGCAGCTTAGACAGGGACAAAGACGGCTACACCTTC. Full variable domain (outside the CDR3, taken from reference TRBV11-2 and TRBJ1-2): EAGVAQSPRYKIIEKRQSVAFWCNPISGHATLYWYQQILGQGPKLLIQFQNNGVVDDSQLPKDRFSAERLKGVDSTLKIQPAKLEDSAVYLCASSLDRDKDGYTFGSGTRLTVV.